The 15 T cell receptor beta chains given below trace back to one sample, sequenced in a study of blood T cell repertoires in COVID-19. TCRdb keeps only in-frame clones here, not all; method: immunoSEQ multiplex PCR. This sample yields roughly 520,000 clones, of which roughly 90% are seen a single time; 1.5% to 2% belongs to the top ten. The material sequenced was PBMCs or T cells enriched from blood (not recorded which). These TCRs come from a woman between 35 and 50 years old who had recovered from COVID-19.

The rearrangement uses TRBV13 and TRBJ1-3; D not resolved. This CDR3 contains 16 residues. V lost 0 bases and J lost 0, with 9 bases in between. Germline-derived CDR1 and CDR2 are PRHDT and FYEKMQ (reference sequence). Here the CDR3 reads CASSLGRGFSGNTIYF. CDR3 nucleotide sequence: TGTGCCAGCAGCTTAGGGCGCGGATTCTCTGGAAACACCATATATTTT.

Here the CDR3 DNA reads TGTGCCAGCAGCCGTCCTGGGACAGGTTATCAGCCCCAGCATTTT. Protein: CASSRPGTGYQPQHF. This rearrangement joins TRBV6-2 or TRBV6-3 to TRBJ1-5; TRBD1 aligns across 8 bases. This CDR3 contains 15 residues. Germline lookup yields CDR1 MNHEY and CDR2 SVGEGT. Trimming took 6 bases from V and 5 from J; bases not matched to a gene: 9.

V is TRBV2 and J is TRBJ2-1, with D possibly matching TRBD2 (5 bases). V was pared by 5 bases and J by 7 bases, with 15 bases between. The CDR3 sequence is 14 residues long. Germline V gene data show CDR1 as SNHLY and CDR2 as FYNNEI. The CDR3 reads CASSRGYGGNEQFF. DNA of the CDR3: TGTGCCAGCAGTCGAGGGTACGGAGGTAATGAGCAGTTCTTC. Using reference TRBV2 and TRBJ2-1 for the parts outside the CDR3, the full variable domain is EPEVTQTPSHQVTQMGQEVILRCVPISNHLYFYWYRQILGQKVEFLVSFYNNEISEKSEIFDDQFSVERPDGSNFTLKIRSTKLEDSAMYFCASSRGYGGNEQFFGPGTRLTVL.

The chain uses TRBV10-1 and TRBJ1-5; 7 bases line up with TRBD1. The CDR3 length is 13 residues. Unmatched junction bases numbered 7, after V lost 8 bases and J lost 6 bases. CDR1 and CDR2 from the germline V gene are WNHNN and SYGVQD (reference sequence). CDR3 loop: CASGETGAQPQHF. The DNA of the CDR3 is TGCGCCAGCGGAGAAACAGGGGCTCAGCCCCAGCATTTT.

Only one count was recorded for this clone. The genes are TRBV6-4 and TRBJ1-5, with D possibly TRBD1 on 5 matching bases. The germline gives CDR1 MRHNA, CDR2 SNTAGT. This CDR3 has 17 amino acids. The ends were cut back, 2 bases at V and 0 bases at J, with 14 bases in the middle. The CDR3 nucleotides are TGTGCCAGCAGTGACCCGCCCGGACAACATAGCAATCAGCCCCAGCATTTT. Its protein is CASSDPPGQHSNQPQHF.

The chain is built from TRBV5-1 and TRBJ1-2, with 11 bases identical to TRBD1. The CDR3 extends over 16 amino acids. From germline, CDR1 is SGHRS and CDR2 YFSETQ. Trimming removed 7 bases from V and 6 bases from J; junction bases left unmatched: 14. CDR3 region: CASRSLRTGGLDGYTF. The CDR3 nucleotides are TGCGCCAGCCGGTCCCTGAGGACAGGGGGCTTAGATGGCTACACCTTC.

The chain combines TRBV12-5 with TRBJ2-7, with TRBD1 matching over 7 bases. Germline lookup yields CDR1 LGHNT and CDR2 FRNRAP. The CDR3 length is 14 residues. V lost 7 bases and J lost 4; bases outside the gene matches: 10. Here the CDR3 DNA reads TGTGCTAGTGTTTTCGGAACAGGGGCGTACGAGCAGTACTTC. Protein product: CASVFGTGAYEQYF.

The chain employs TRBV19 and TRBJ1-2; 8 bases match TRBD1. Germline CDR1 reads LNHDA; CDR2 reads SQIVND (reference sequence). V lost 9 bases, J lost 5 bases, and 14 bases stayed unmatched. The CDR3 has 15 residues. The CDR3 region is CASLPLDRDTYGYTF. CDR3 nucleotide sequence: TGTGCCAGCCTTCCGTTGGACAGGGATACATATGGCTACACCTTC.

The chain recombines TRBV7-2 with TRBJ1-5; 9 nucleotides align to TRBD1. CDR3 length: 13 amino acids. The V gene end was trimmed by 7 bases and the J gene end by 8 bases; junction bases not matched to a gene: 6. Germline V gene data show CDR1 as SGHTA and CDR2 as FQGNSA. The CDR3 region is CASNRDREEPQHF. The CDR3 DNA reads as TGTGCCAGCAACCGGGACAGGGAAGAGCCCCAGCATTTT.

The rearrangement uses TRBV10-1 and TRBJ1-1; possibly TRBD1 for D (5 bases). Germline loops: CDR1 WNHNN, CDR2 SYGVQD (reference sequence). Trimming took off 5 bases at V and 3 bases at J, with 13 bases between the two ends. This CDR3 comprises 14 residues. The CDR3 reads CASSTGRRDTEAFF. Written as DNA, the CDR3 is TGCGCCAGCAGTACAGGTCGGCGCGACACTGAAGCTTTCTTT.

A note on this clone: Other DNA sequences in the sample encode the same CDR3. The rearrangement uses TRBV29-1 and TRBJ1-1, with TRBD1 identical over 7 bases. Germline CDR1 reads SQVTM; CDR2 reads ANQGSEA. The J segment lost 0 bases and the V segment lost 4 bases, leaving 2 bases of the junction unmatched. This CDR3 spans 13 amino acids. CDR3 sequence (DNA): TGCAGCGTTGGGGGACAGATGAACACTGAAGCTTTCTTT. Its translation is CSVGGQMNTEAFF.

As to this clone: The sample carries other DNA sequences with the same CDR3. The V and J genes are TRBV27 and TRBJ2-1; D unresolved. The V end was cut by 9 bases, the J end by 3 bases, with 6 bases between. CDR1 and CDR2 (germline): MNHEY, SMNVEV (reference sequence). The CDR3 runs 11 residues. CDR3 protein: CASSLYNEQFF. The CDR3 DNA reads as TGTGCCAGTTCCCTCTACAATGAGCAGTTCTTC.

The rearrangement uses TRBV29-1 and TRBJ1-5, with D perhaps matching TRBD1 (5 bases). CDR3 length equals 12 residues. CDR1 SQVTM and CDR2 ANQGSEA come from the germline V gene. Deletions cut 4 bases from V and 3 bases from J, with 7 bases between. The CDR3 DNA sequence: TGCAGCGTTGGACAGTCCAATCAGCCCCAGCATTTT. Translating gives CSVGQSNQPQHF.

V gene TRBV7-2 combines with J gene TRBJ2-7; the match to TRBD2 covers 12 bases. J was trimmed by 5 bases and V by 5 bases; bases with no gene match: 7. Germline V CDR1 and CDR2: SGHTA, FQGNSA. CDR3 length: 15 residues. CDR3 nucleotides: TGTGCCAGCAGCACCCCGGGACTAGCGGGCCACGAGCAGTACTTC. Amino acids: CASSTPGLAGHEQYF.

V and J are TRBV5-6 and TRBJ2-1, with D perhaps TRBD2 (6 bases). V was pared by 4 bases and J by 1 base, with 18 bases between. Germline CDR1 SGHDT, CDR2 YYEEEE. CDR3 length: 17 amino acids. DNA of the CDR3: TGTGCCAGCAGCGACGAAAGACTAGTTTTATCCTACAATGAGCAGTTCTTC. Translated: CASSDERLVLSYNEQFF.